Below are 31 T cell receptor beta chains sequenced from a single sample in a study of T cells in Graves' hyperthyroidism and ophthalmopathy. Amplification of TCR beta CDR3 regions used RNA as the template. A first-round RT-PCR of the TCR CDR3 used the HTBI primer set. One entry per CDR3 protein results from TCRdb running MiXCR on the multiplex PCR reads. The sample includes more than 450,000 distinct CDR3 sequences, just under 20% of them seen just once. The specimen was blood. Receptors originate from a man aged 35 to 55 with Graves' ophthalmopathy.

This clonotype showed up many times. The chain couples TRBV9 to TRBJ1-1, with a possible D match to TRBD1 (5 bases). The CDR3 sequence is 14 residues long. Looked up from germline, CDR1 is SGDLS and CDR2 is YYNGEE. V shed 6 bases and J shed 6 bases, with 18 bases lying between them. DNA of the CDR3: TGTGCCAGCACCCCGGACAATCAAACTTCTGAAGCTTTCTTT. Protein: CASTPDNQTSEAFF.

This chain links TRBV27 with TRBJ2-7; D may be TRBD1 or TRBD2 (5 bases each). V shed 8 bases and J shed 7 bases, with 21 bases lying between them. Germline values: CDR1 MNHEY, CDR2 SMNVEV (reference sequence). The length of the CDR3 is 14 residues. CDR3 bases: TGTGCCAGCGCCACCGGGACCGAAATGGATGAGCAGTACTTC. As protein: CASATGTEMDEQYF.

This clonotype was detected many times. The CDR3, as DNA: TGTGCCATCAATGGCGGACTAGAAGAGACCCAGTACTTC. The encoded protein is CAINGGLEETQYF. The V and J genes are TRBV10-3 and TRBJ2-5; 7 positions agree with TRBD2. The V gene's germline CDR1 is ENHRY and CDR2 SYGVKD. Trimming took 7 bases from V and 3 from J; bases not matched to a gene: 5. This CDR3 has 13 amino acids.

V usage is TRBV20-1 and J usage is TRBJ2-5, with D perhaps TRBD1 or TRBD2 (5 bases each). The CDR3 runs 15 residues. V lost 5 bases and J 0 bases, leaving 16 bases between the germline ends. Germline CDR1 reads DFQATT; CDR2 reads SNEGSKA (reference sequence). This CDR3 reads CSASNPREYQETQYF. The DNA for the CDR3 is TGCAGTGCTTCAAACCCCAGGGAGTACCAAGAGACCCAGTACTTC.

This clonotype occurred many times. This chain links TRBV5-1 with TRBJ2-1; D gene ambiguous. The CDR3 spans 15 residues. CDR1 and CDR2 (germline): SGHRS, YFSETQ. V lost 6 bases, J lost 2 bases, and 15 bases lay in between. CDR3: CASTIMYLTYNEQFF. As DNA, the CDR3 is TGCGCCAGCACCATTATGTATTTGACCTACAATGAGCAGTTCTTC. Full variable domain (remainder filled in from reference TRBV5-1 and TRBJ2-1): KAGVTQTPRYLIKTRGQQVTLSCSPISGHRSVSWYQQTPGQGLQFLFEYFSETQRNKGNFPGRFSGRQFSNSRSEMNVSTLELGDSALYLCASTIMYLTYNEQFFGPGTRLTVL.

This clonotype was observed a handful of times. This chain uses TRBV7-2 with TRBJ1-3; D unclear. CDR1 and CDR2 (germline): SGHTA, FQGNSA. V lost 5 bases to trimming and J lost 0 bases, with 14 bases between them. The CDR3 spans 16 residues. The CDR3 region is CASSQAPQSSGNTIYF. CDR3 nucleotide sequence: TGTGCCAGCAGCCAAGCCCCTCAGAGCTCTGGAAACACCATATATTTT.

This clonotype was seen only a few times. This chain uses TRBV12-3 or TRBV12-4 with TRBJ2-2, with a tentative D call TRBD2 (6 bases). Between the trimmed V and J ends, which lost 3 bases and 4 bases, there was a span of 15 bases. This CDR3 spans 16 amino acids. CDR3 loop: CASSFDTGVITGELFF. The CDR3 bases are TGTGCCAGCAGTTTCGATACGGGGGTCATCACCGGGGAGCTGTTTTTT.

CDR3 sequence reads: CAISRQGTTYEQYF. CDR3 nucleotide sequence: TGTGCCATCAGCCGACAGGGGACCACCTACGAGCAGTACTTC. The chain carries TRBV10-3 and TRBJ2-7, with 8 bases lining up with TRBD1. CDR3 length: 14 residues. The germline V gene has CDR1 ENHRY and CDR2 SYGVKD. V was clipped by 6 bases and J by 2 bases; unmatched bases: 6.

The rearrangement links TRBV11-2 to TRBJ2-2; 13 bases line up with TRBD2. The CDR3 has 18 residues. Germline CDR1 and CDR2: SGHAT and FQNNGV. Trimming took 5 bases from V and 4 from J; bases not matched to a gene: 10. CDR3: CASSLETSGGQSTGELFF. Written as DNA, the CDR3 is TGTGCCAGCAGCCTCGAGACTAGCGGGGGGCAGAGCACCGGGGAGCTGTTTTTT.

This clonotype was observed a handful of times. The V gene is TRBV6-2 or TRBV6-3, the J gene TRBJ1-5; 7 bases line up with TRBD1. The CDR3 covers 17 residues. In germline, CDR1 is MNHEY, CDR2 SVGEGT. The V and J ends lost 7 bases and 1 base, in that order; junction bases with no gene match: 13. The CDR3 DNA reads TGTGCCAGCAACCCGTCGACAGGGTTTGGGAGCAATCAGCCCCAGCATTTT. This translates into CASNPSTGFGSNQPQHF.

The rearrangement uses TRBV24-1 and TRBJ2-2; no reliable D call. The CDR3 is 14 amino acids. Trimming left V 4 bases short and J 4 bases short, with 9 bases between. Germline V CDR1 and CDR2: KGHDR, SFDVKD. The CDR3 protein is CATSDATLTGELFF. The DNA for the CDR3 is TGTGCCACCAGTGACGCGACACTCACCGGGGAGCTGTTTTTT.

In this sample, this clonotype turned up a few times. This chain joins TRBV5-6 and TRBJ2-3; the D gene is possibly TRBD1 (5 bases). The ends were cut back, 2 bases at V and 0 bases at J, with 13 bases in the middle. Per germline, CDR1 SGHDT and CDR2 YYEEEE. This CDR3 is 16 amino acids long. CDR3 amino acids: CASSFYRHPSTDTQYF. The DNA of the CDR3 is TGTGCCAGCAGCTTTTACAGGCATCCTAGCACAGATACGCAGTATTTT.

The rearrangement joins TRBV4-2 to TRBJ2-7; TRBD2 matches at 8 bases. V shed 2 bases and J 0 bases; nucleotides not matched to a gene: 3. CDR3 length: 15 amino acids. Per germline, CDR1 LGHNA and CDR2 YNFKEQ. The CDR3 DNA reads TGTGCCAGCAGCCAAAGAAGCGGGAGCTCCTACGAGCAGTACTTC. This encodes CASSQRSGSSYEQYF.

The genes are TRBV7-3 and TRBJ1-1; D is uncertain. Germline V CDR1 and CDR2: SGHTA, FQGTGA. Trimming took 6 bases from V and 4 from J, leaving 15 bases between them. This CDR3 is 14 amino acids long. The CDR3 loop is CASSAVAGRTEAFF. CDR3 nucleotides: TGTGCCAGCAGTGCCGTGGCGGGTCGCACTGAAGCTTTCTTT. Full variable domain (rest looked up from reference TRBV7-3 and TRBJ1-1): GAGVSQTPSNKVTEKGKYVELRCDPISGHTALYWYRQSLGQGPEFLIYFQGTGAADDSGLPNDRFFAVRPEGSVSTLKIQRTERGDSAVYLCASSAVAGRTEAFFGQGTRLTVV.

This clonotype was detected a few times. The V call is TRBV11-2, the J call TRBJ1-1; 7 nucleotides agree with TRBD1. Germline V gene data show CDR1 as SGHAT and CDR2 as FQNNGV. V gave up 2 bases and J gave up 0 bases; unmatched junction bases: 9. The CDR3 is 17 residues long. CDR3 in amino acids: CASSLRQGSMMNTEAFF. The CDR3 DNA follows: TGTGCCAGCAGCTTACGACAGGGAAGTATGATGAACACTGAAGCTTTCTTT.

The table lists this clonotype with a few counts. The chain recombines TRBV6-2 or TRBV6-3 with TRBJ2-7; a possible D gene is TRBD1 (7 bases). Looked up from germline, CDR1 is MNHEY and CDR2 is SVGEGT. The V gene lost 11 bases and the J gene lost 1 base, with 15 bases spanning the gap. The CDR3 has 13 amino acids. The CDR3 DNA reads TGTGCCGGGCGGACAGGAGGGTCCTACGAGCAGTACTTC. The encoded protein is CAGRTGGSYEQYF.

The DNA for the CDR3 is TGTGCCAGCAGCGCGGACAGGGCAGTCTACGAGCAGTACTTC. This translates into CASSADRAVYEQYF. This chain joins TRBV7-9 and TRBJ2-7; 8 bases are shared with TRBD1. The V segment lost 5 bases and the J segment 3 bases; nucleotides outside the gene matches: 6. From germline, CDR1 is SEHNR and CDR2 FQNEAQ (reference sequence). CDR3 length: 14 amino acids. Supplemented by reference TRBV7-9 and TRBJ2-7, the full variable domain reads DTGVSQNPRHKITKRGQNVTFRCDPISEHNRLYWYRQTLGQGPEFLTYFQNEAQLEKSRLLSDRFSAERPKGSFSTLEIQRTEQGDSAMYLCASSADRAVYEQYFGPGTRLTVT.

Only one count was recorded for this clonotype. The V and J genes are TRBV6-1 and TRBJ1-6; 7 nucleotides agree with TRBD1. The CDR3 extends over 15 amino acids. With 10 bases clipped from V and 2 bases from J, the junction kept 8 bases outside the gene matches. Per germline, CDR1 MNHNS and CDR2 SASEGT. CDR3 sequence: CATLGQSPYNSPLHF. The CDR3 DNA is TGTGCCACCTTGGGACAGAGCCCCTATAATTCACCCCTCCACTTT.

In this sample, this clonotype turned up many times. The chain is built from TRBV28 and TRBJ2-3; TRBD1 agrees at 7 bases. CDR1 is MDHEN and CDR2 is SYDVKM in the germline V gene. The V and J ends lost 7 bases and 0 bases, in that order; junction bases with no gene match: 13. The CDR3 has 17 amino acids. CDR3 sequence: CASTSRWTGYSTDTQYF. The CDR3 nucleotides read TGTGCCAGCACCTCCAGGTGGACAGGCTATAGCACAGATACGCAGTATTTT.

Ten or more counts support this clonotype. The V and J genes are TRBV30 and TRBJ1-1; D possibly corresponds to TRBD1 (5 bases). Germline V gene sequence: CDR1 GTSNPN, CDR2 SVGIG (reference sequence). The germline V and J ends were trimmed by 0 bases and 7 bases, with 21 bases remaining between them. This CDR3 comprises 16 residues. The CDR3 DNA sequence: TGTGCCTGGAGTGTACAGAATTGGACACCCGGCGGTGAAGCTTTCTTT. Translating it yields CAWSVQNWTPGGEAFF.

This clonotype was counted many times. The J gene is TRBJ1-1, the V gene TRBV18; 7 bases line up with TRBD1. This CDR3 spans 14 amino acids. The V segment lost 4 bases and the J segment 4 bases; nucleotides outside the gene matches: 6. CDR1 and CDR2 from the germline V gene are KGHSH and LQKENI. The CDR3 DNA is TGTGCCAGCTCACGCACGACAGGGTTCACTGAAGCTTTCTTT. As protein: CASSRTTGFTEAFF.

In its sample, this clonotype was seen a few times. V gene TRBV29-1 combines with J gene TRBJ2-5; 8 positions match TRBD2. The CDR3 contains 13 residues. The V gene end was trimmed by 7 bases and the J gene end by 8 bases; junction bases not matched to a gene: 12. Germline values: CDR1 SQVTM, CDR2 ANQGSEA. In nucleotides, the CDR3 is TGCAGCGCTAAGGGACTAGGCCAGGGAACCCAGTACTTC. Translation: CSAKGLGQGTQYF.

This clonotype was seen a handful of times. The rearrangement links TRBV27 to TRBJ2-5; no clear D gene. The CDR3 totals 13 residues. Per the germline V gene, CDR1 is MNHEY and CDR2 is SMNVEV (reference sequence). V lost 3 bases to trimming and J lost 3 bases, with 8 bases between them. CDR3 sequence reads: CASSFISEETQYF. CDR3 DNA: TGTGCCAGCAGTTTTATTTCGGAAGAGACCCAGTACTTC.

This chain uses TRBV9 with TRBJ2-2; the D gene could be TRBD1 or TRBD2 (5 bases each). Per the germline V gene, CDR1 is SGDLS and CDR2 is YYNGEE. The V and J ends lost 4 bases and 0 bases respectively, with 16 bases between them. CDR3 length: 17 residues. CDR3 coding DNA: TGTGCCAGCAGCATCCGGGACGGAGGAACGAACACCGGGGAGCTGTTTTTT. Its protein is CASSIRDGGTNTGELFF.

This clonotype was counted ten times or more. V is TRBV15 and J is TRBJ1-2, with 7 bases aligning to TRBD1. This CDR3 has 14 amino acids. CDR1 and CDR2 from the germline V gene are LNHNV and YYDKDF (reference sequence). V shed 5 bases, J shed 4 bases, and the junction held 7 bases outside the gene matches. CDR3 sequence (DNA): TGTGCCACCAGCCACCGGGGACAGTCCTATGGCTACACCTTC. Translated: CATSHRGQSYGYTF. The entire variable domain, with the rest obtained from reference TRBV15 and TRBJ1-2, is as follows: DAMVIQNPRYQVTQFGKPVTLSCSQTLNHNVMYWYQQKSSQAPKLLFHYYDKDFNNEADTPDNFQSRRPNTSFCFLDIRSPGLGDTAMYLCATSHRGQSYGYTFGSGTRLTVV.

This clonotype was observed once. The rearrangement joins TRBV7-9 to TRBJ2-5; 11 bases are shared with TRBD2. Germline CDR1 is SEHNR and CDR2 is FQNEAQ (reference sequence). CDR3 length: 15 residues. V lost 5 bases to trimming and J lost 6 bases; unmatched junction nucleotides: 8. The chain's CDR3 is CASSLSGGAGKTQYF. CDR3 DNA: TGTGCCAGCAGCCTTAGCGGGGGGGCCGGGAAGACCCAGTACTTC.

This rearrangement joins TRBV7-9 to TRBJ1-6; 7 nucleotides align to TRBD1. Germline V gives CDR1 SEHNR, CDR2 FQNEAQ (reference sequence). The CDR3 consists of 15 residues. V lost 6 bases and J lost 6; bases outside the gene matches: 8. In DNA, the CDR3 is TGTGCCAGCAGTTCAACCGGGACAGCTAATTCACCCCTCCACTTT. It translates to CASSSTGTANSPLHF.

The chain couples TRBV7-6 to TRBJ2-1; D is perhaps TRBD2 (6 bases). Trimming pared 5 bases from V and 4 bases from J, leaving 15 bases between. CDR3 length equals 15 residues. Germline lookup yields CDR1 SGHVS and CDR2 FNYEAQ. CDR3 sequence (DNA): TGTGCCAGCAGCCCAAGTGCTAGCGTTTACAATGAGCAGTTCTTC. Translation: CASSPSASVYNEQFF.

This clonotype was found many times. This rearrangement joins TRBV12-3 or TRBV12-4 to TRBJ2-3, with D maybe TRBD1 (6 bases). Trimming pared 4 bases from V and 2 bases from J, leaving 7 bases between. This CDR3 has 13 amino acids. The chain's CDR3 is CASSWDNTDTQYF. CDR3 sequence (DNA): TGTGCCAGCAGTTGGGACAACACAGATACGCAGTATTTT.

This clonotype was seen more than once but under ten times. This chain joins TRBV12-5 and TRBJ2-7; TRBD1 might be the D (5 bases). V lost 6 bases and J lost 4, with 19 bases in between. The V gene's germline CDR1 is LGHNT and CDR2 FRNRAP. The CDR3 sequence is 15 residues long. The CDR3 is CASGRANFQGYEQYF. CDR3 coding DNA: TGTGCTAGTGGACGAGCCAACTTTCAGGGATACGAGCAGTACTTC.

The V and J genes are TRBV20-1 and TRBJ2-5; 7 positions agree with TRBD2. The trim removed 0 bases at V and 4 bases at J, leaving 5 bases unmatched. The CDR3 loop spans 14 amino acids. Per the germline V gene, CDR1 is DFQATT and CDR2 is SNEGSKA (reference sequence). The CDR3 loop is CSAREGGSRETQYF. The CDR3 bases are TGCAGTGCTAGAGAGGGGGGGAGTCGAGAGACCCAGTACTTC.